This TCR beta chain was sequenced during a study of blood T cell repertoires in COVID-19. Authors' analysis steps: For nucleated cells, counts were estimated from reference gene primer amplification. The protocol was immunoSEQ multiplex PCR, while the TCRdb copy is restricted to in-frame clones and leaves out a portion. V and J calls and clone size are given by that table; D and trimming were obtained from the DNA. The repertoire holds about 120,000 clones, with 85% to 90% as singletons. There are 16 residues in the CDR3. V was cut by 0 bases and J by 7 bases, with 18 bases left in between. Per the germline V gene, CDR1 is MNHEY and CDR2 is SVGAGI.

The rearrangement joins TRBV6-5 to TRBJ1-2; D not certain. The specimen was peripheral blood. This clonotype was sampled from a woman between 45 and 60 years old with acute or convalescent COVID-19. The CDR3 DNA follows: TGTGCCAGCAGTTACTCAGGCGGGTCCCATCACAGTGGCTACACCTTC. It codes for CASSYSGGSHHSGYTF.